Shown below are 26 T cell receptor beta chains from a single sample sequenced in a study of T cells in Graves' hyperthyroidism and ophthalmopathy. Amplification yielded TCR beta CDR3 regions, with RNA transcripts as the source. Using the HTBI primer set, a first-round RT-PCR was run on the TCR CDR3. Each CDR3 protein is one row after TCRdb ran MiXCR on the multiplex PCR reads. The table lists roughly 500,000 distinct CDR3 sequences, around 42% of them singletons. Sequenced sample: peripheral blood or thyroid tissue (not recorded which). These TCRs come from an adult woman with Graves' disease, either hyperthyroidism or ophthalmopathy (not recorded which).

There are a few counts of this clonotype. The gene calls are TRBV29-1 and TRBJ2-7; 7 bases align to TRBD2. The V and J ends lost 3 bases and 0 bases, in that order; junction bases with no gene match: 5. The CDR3 has 14 amino acids. CDR1 is SQVTM, CDR2 ANQGSEA, per germline. The CDR3 DNA reads as TGCAGCGTTGATCCGGGGAGGGGCTCCTACGAGCAGTACTTC. Amino acids: CSVDPGRGSYEQYF.

Ten or more counts support this clonotype. This chain connects TRBV11-2 to TRBJ1-1, with D unclear. Germline loops: CDR1 SGHAT, CDR2 FQNNGV. The CDR3 consists of 16 residues. V lost 1 base, J lost 2 bases, and 14 bases lay in between. DNA of the CDR3: TGTGCCAGCAGCTTAGGAGGAGTCAGGCTAAACACTGAAGCTTTCTTT. Protein: CASSLGGVRLNTEAFF.

At least ten counts were recorded for this clonotype. This chain connects TRBV5-1 to TRBJ1-2; D might be TRBD1 (5 bases). Germline CDR1 SGHRS, CDR2 YFSETQ. The V end lost 0 bases, the J end lost 5 bases, and 11 bases lay between the germline ends. This CDR3 spans 14 amino acids. CDR3 in DNA: TGCGCCAGCAGCTTGGACAGGCAGTCATATGGCTACACCTTC. This sequence encodes CASSLDRQSYGYTF.

The genes are TRBV29-1 and TRBJ2-7; possibly TRBD2 for D (5 bases). V lost 7 bases and J 2 bases, leaving 12 bases between the germline ends. Looked up from germline, CDR1 is SQVTM and CDR2 is ANQGSEA. The CDR3 runs 12 residues. CDR3 DNA: TGCAGCGCCTCGCGCGGGCCCTACGAGCAGTACTTC. The encoded protein is CSASRGPYEQYF.

This chain joins TRBV7-8 and TRBJ1-1, with a possible D match to TRBD1 (5 bases). The length of the CDR3 is 15 residues. Per germline, CDR1 SGHVS and CDR2 FQNEAQ. The V end lost 4 bases, the J end lost 11 bases, and 23 bases lay between the germline ends. CDR3 sequence: CASSSLGGANTGAFF. The CDR3 coding sequence is TGTGCCAGCAGCTCCCTGGGGGGAGCGAACACCGGGGCTTTCTTT.

J is TRBJ2-5 and V is TRBV29-1; D is undetermined. Germline V gene sequence: CDR1 SQVTM, CDR2 ANQGSEA. This CDR3 region has 10 residues. V gave up 4 bases and J gave up 4 bases, with 4 bases separating them. The CDR3 reads CSVVVETQYF. CDR3 DNA sequence: TGCAGCGTTGTTGTAGAGACCCAGTACTTC.

This clonotype was detected only a few times. The V call is TRBV10-3, the J call TRBJ1-5; 11 bases fit TRBD1. After removal of 6 bases from V and 7 bases from J, the junction contained 2 bases not matched to a gene. The CDR3 has 13 residues. Germline V gene sequence: CDR1 ENHRY, CDR2 SYGVKD. CDR3 region: CAISRDRGQPQHF. As DNA, the CDR3 is TGTGCCATCAGCCGGGACAGGGGGCAGCCCCAGCATTTT.

This clonotype was seen at least ten times. This chain links TRBV10-3 with TRBJ2-7; the D call may be TRBD1 or TRBD2 (6 bases each). CDR1 and CDR2 from the germline V gene are ENHRY and SYGVKD. The length of the CDR3 is 17 residues. V lost 6 bases to trimming and J lost 3 bases, with 24 bases between them. The CDR3 sequence: CAIRGGSFRDSDYEQYF. CDR3 sequence (DNA): TGTGCCATCAGAGGGGGGAGCTTTCGGGACTCCGACTACGAGCAGTACTTC.

This clonotype was picked up one time. This sequence joins TRBV7-2 and TRBJ1-3, with D maybe TRBD1 (5 bases). Germline CDR1 and CDR2: SGHTA and FQGNSA. V lost 5 bases to trimming and J lost 8 bases, with 19 bases between them. The CDR3 totals 15 residues. The CDR3 loop reads CASSPLGLGTDTIYF. CDR3 nucleotides: TGTGCCAGCAGCCCCCTCGGTTTGGGGACCGACACCATATATTTT.

The CDR3 loop is CASSQRQWRNYGYTF. DNA of the CDR3: TGCGCCAGCAGCCAAAGACAGTGGAGAAACTATGGCTACACCTTC. The V gene is TRBV4-1, the J gene TRBJ1-2, with D perhaps TRBD1 (5 bases). V was shortened by 2 bases and J by 2 bases, with 12 bases between the two germline ends. The germline CDR1 and CDR2 sequences are MGHRA and YSYEKL. This CDR3 is 15 amino acids long.

This clonotype was found many times. The chain joins TRBV20-1 to TRBJ2-2; perhaps TRBD2 as D (5 bases). V was shortened by 3 bases and J by 7 bases, with 15 bases between the two germline ends. CDR1 is DFQATT and CDR2 is SNEGSKA in the germline V gene (reference sequence). The CDR3 length is 14 residues. In DNA, the CDR3 is TGCAGTGCTAGCCGGGCCTACAGCGGCGGGGAGCTGTTTTTT. Translation gives CSASRAYSGGELFF.

This clonotype was seen many times. This rearrangement joins TRBV4-2 to TRBJ2-2; tentatively, D is TRBD2 (5 bases). V lost 2 bases, J lost 3 bases, and 10 bases lay in between. This CDR3 contains 15 residues. Germline V gives CDR1 LGHNA, CDR2 YNFKEQ. The CDR3 reads CASSQPRAYTGELFF. The CDR3, as DNA: TGTGCCAGCAGCCAACCGAGGGCGTACACCGGGGAGCTGTTTTTT.

The genes are TRBV9 and TRBJ1-3; the match to TRBD1 covers 7 bases. The CDR3 sequence is 16 residues long. After removal of 3 bases from V and 0 bases from J, the junction contained 6 bases not matched to a gene. Germline V gene data show CDR1 as SGDLS and CDR2 as YYNGEE. The CDR3 sequence: CASSGTTGSSGNTIYF. CDR3 DNA: TGTGCCAGCAGCGGGACGACAGGGAGCTCTGGAAACACCATATATTTT.

To note about this clonotype: At one boundary the junction diverges from the germline segment, which might be a read error. The chain recombines TRBV10-2 with TRBJ1-4, with 7 bases lining up with TRBD1. CDR3 length: 14 residues. The germline gives CDR1 WSHSY, CDR2 SAAADI. The CDR3 coding sequence is TGCACCAGCAGCTACAGGGGTAGCCAGGGAAAACTGTTTTTT. This codes for CTSSYRGSQGKLFF.

This clonotype was observed a few times. V gene TRBV28 combines with J gene TRBJ2-7; TRBD2 might be the D (6 bases). V lost 9 bases and J lost 5, with 20 bases in between. Germline values: CDR1 MDHEN, CDR2 SYDVKM. This CDR3 comprises 14 residues. CDR3 amino acids: CASHPGGLGNEQYF. CDR3 DNA: TGTGCCAGTCACCCCGGGGGACTGGGAAACGAGCAGTACTTC.

This clonotype was counted between two and nine times. V is TRBV20-1 and J is TRBJ2-5, with 8 bases identical to TRBD2. CDR1 and CDR2 (germline): DFQATT, SNEGSKA (reference sequence). V was pared by 2 bases and J by 4 bases, with 3 bases of the junction left unmatched. CDR3 size: 13 residues. CDR3 in DNA: TGCAGTGCTAGACGGCGGGAGGCAGAGACCCAGTACTTC. This gives the protein CSARRREAETQYF.

This clonotype came up a few times. The chain combines TRBV28 with TRBJ2-6, with 7 bases lining up with TRBD1. Germline V gene sequence: CDR1 MDHEN, CDR2 SYDVKM. This CDR3 is 16 amino acids long. J was trimmed by 0 bases and V by 10 bases; bases with no gene match: 9. CDR3 sequence (DNA): TGTGCCATAACAGGGGATTCCCCCTCTGGGGCCAACGTCCTGACTTTC. Translating it yields CAITGDSPSGANVLTF.

This clonotype has ten or more counts. The rearrangement links TRBV5-4 to TRBJ2-7; 9 nucleotides align to TRBD1. Germline V gene data show CDR1 as SGHNT and CDR2 as YYREEE (reference sequence). Trimming took 2 bases from V and 5 from J; bases not matched to a gene: 11. This CDR3 region has 16 residues. Here the CDR3 reads CASSFSGRDRDHEQYF. The CDR3 bases are TGTGCCAGCAGCTTTTCGGGCCGGGACAGGGATCACGAGCAGTACTTC.

This clonotype was recorded at least ten times. V gene TRBV10-2 combines with J gene TRBJ2-7, with 9 bases that match TRBD1. Germline CDR1 and CDR2: WSHSY and SAAADI. Trimming at V came to 2 bases and at J to 5 bases, leaving 4 bases not matched to a gene. The CDR3 covers 14 residues. The CDR3 here is CASSEGDRANEQYF. The DNA for the CDR3 is TGCGCCAGCAGTGAGGGGGACAGGGCGAACGAGCAGTACTTC.

The genes are TRBV5-1 and TRBJ1-5, with a weak D call TRBD1 (6 bases). Trimming stripped 4 bases from V and 1 base from J, with 24 bases between. Germline loops: CDR1 SGHRS, CDR2 YFSETQ. CDR3 length equals 19 residues. As DNA, the CDR3 is TGCGCCAGCAGCGCCAATACAGGGAGGAAAGGGGTAAGCAATCAGCCCCAGCATTTT. This encodes CASSANTGRKGVSNQPQHF.

This clonotype was observed a handful of times. The genes are TRBV7-9 and TRBJ2-5; D is undetermined. This CDR3 contains 13 residues. The V end lost 5 bases, the J end lost 5 bases, and 12 bases lay between the germline ends. Looked up from germline, CDR1 is SEHNR and CDR2 is FQNEAQ (reference sequence). DNA for the CDR3: TGTGCCAGCAGCGTCCCCACCAGGGAGACCCAGTACTTC. It translates to CASSVPTRETQYF.

This clonotype occurred many times. The chain couples TRBV20-1 to TRBJ2-7; 9 positions agree with TRBD1. Germline CDR1 and CDR2: DFQATT and SNEGSKA (reference sequence). The CDR3 covers 14 residues. DNA for the CDR3: TGCAGCGGAACCGGGACAGGGACGTCCTACGAGCAGTACTTC. This gives the protein CSGTGTGTSYEQYF.

As regards this clonotype: This may come from a read error, since a much larger clone is one base off. This sequence joins TRBV12-3 or TRBV12-4 and TRBJ2-7, with 7 bases matching TRBD1. The J segment lost 1 base and the V segment lost 6 bases, leaving 6 bases of the junction unmatched. This CDR3 comprises 14 residues. CDR3 residues: CASRYTGESYEQYF. In DNA, the CDR3 is TGTGCCAGCAGGTACACAGGGGAGTCCTACGAGCAGTACTTC.

A word on this clonotype: Mismatch with germline at one junction end may stem from a read error. V usage is TRBV18 and J usage is TRBJ1-4, with D hard to call. Per germline, CDR1 KGHSH and CDR2 LQKENI. The CDR3 extends over 15 amino acids. As DNA, the CDR3 is TGTGCCAGCCCACCACCTTCGGACCGTAATGAAAAACTGTTTTTT. As protein: CASPPPSDRNEKLFF.

The V call is TRBV2, the J call TRBJ2-2; 14 nucleotides agree with TRBD2. Germline CDR1 SNHLY, CDR2 FYNNEI. The ends lost 8 bases at V and 6 bases at J; junction bases unmatched: 5. CDR3 size: 15 residues. This CDR3 reads CASWEGLAGAGELFF. Written as DNA, the CDR3 is TGTGCCAGCTGGGAGGGACTAGCGGGAGCCGGGGAGCTGTTTTTT.

This clonotype occurred many times. This chain joins TRBV12-3 or TRBV12-4 and TRBJ2-7; D call uncertain. The CDR3 is 15 amino acids. V gave up 8 bases and J gave up 1 base, with 18 bases separating them. DNA of the CDR3: TGTGCCAGCCCTCTGGGCGGCATCTTGTCCTACGAGCAGTACTTC. As protein: CASPLGGILSYEQYF.